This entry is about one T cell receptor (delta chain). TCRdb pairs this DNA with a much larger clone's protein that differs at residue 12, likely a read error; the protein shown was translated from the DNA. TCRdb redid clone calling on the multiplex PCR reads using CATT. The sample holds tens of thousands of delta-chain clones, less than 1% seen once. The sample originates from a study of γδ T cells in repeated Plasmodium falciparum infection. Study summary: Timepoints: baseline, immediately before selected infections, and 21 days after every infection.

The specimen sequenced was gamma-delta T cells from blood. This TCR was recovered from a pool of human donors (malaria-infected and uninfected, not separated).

The CDR3 is CACDTTTTGGCSNDKLIF. The DNA of the CDR3 is TGTGCCTGTGACACAACAACCACTGGGGGATGCTCAAACGATAAACTCATCTTT. The rearrangement links TRDV2 to TRDJ1; 10 positions match TRDD3. The J gene comes from matching the DNA to germline here; TCRdb lacks it. Germline loops: CDR1 GEAIGNYY, CDR2 EKD. The CDR3 is 18 amino acids. Trimming removed 1 base from V and 4 bases from J; junction bases left unmatched: 14.